Presented here are 8 T cell receptor beta chains from one specimen sequenced in a study of T cell clonality in common variable immunodeficiency (dated by TCRdb to the mid-2010s). To prepare the library, the immunoSEQ multiplex PCR assay was applied. The table comes from immuneACCESS by way of TCRdb, which keeps in-frame sequences with V and J called. Part of the clones is missing from these tables; in studies checked, under half for an unresolved V gene and the rest for unknown reasons. For this sample, over 55,000 clones appear and none is a singleton. The ten largest clonotypes hold 1.5% to 2% of the sample. Specimen: peripheral blood mononuclear cells. These receptor sequences come from a person aged 18-70 years in good health.

This clone was counted at least ten times. The read comes to an end 3 residues before the CDR3 does, leaving the germline J gene to fill in the end. This chain joins TRBV20-1 and TRBJ1-4, with D possibly TRBD1 on 6 matching bases. The CDR3 has 15 residues. CDR1 is DFQATT, CDR2 SNEGSKA, per germline (reference sequence). Trimming left V 3 bases short and J 5 bases short, with 16 bases between. The CDR3 region is CSASMAGTLNEKLFF. The CDR3 bases that were read are TGCAGTGCTAGTATGGCCGGGACACTAAATGAAAAA.

This clone turned up a few times. The read falls 3 residues short of the CDR3 end, and the missing part is taken from the germline J gene. This sequence joins TRBV11-3 and TRBJ2-1; D remains ambiguous. CDR1 is SGHNT and CDR2 is YENEEA in the germline V gene. CDR3 length: 13 amino acids. Between the trimmed V and J ends, which lost 2 bases and 5 bases, there was a span of 7 bases. The DNA read from the CDR3 is TGTGCCAGCAGCTTACTCTTCGACAATGAG. As protein: CASSLLFDNE. The whole CDR3 reads CASSLLFDNEQFF.

In this sample, this clone turned up many times. The read ends 3 residues shy of where the CDR3 ends; the end is completed using the germline J gene. This rearrangement joins TRBV19 to TRBJ1-1, with D hard to call. Germline lookup yields CDR1 LNHDA and CDR2 SQIVND (reference sequence). Trimming removed 1 base at V and 5 bases at J, with 11 bases between. This CDR3 comprises 14 residues. CDR3: CASSIGAPGTEAFF. The sequenced CDR3 bases are TGTGCCAGTAGTATAGGGGCCCCGGGGACTGAA.

This clone was detected many times. The read ends 3 residues before the CDR3 terminus; that terminus is restored from the germline J gene. The V call is TRBV29-1, the J call TRBJ2-5, with 12 bases identical to TRBD1. The CDR3 extends over 16 amino acids. Per the germline V gene, CDR1 is SQVTM and CDR2 is ANQGSEA. Trimming at V came to 6 bases and at J to 5 bases, leaving 13 bases not matched to a gene. The CDR3 reads CSVQTSGTGGWETQYF. The CDR3 DNA, read in part, is TGCAGCGTGCAAACCTCCGGGACAGGGGGCTGGGAGACC.

This clone was observed at least ten times. The junction departs from the called germline gene at one end, perhaps through a read error. The read falls 3 residues short of the CDR3 end, and the missing part is taken from the germline J gene. The J gene is TRBJ1-5, the V gene TRBV4-2; D gene ambiguous. The CDR3 is 13 amino acids. Germline V gene data show CDR1 as LGHNA and CDR2 as YNFKEQ. CDR3 DNA (partial): TGCGCCAGCGAATTCGAAGGGAATCAGCCC. As protein: CASEFEGNQP. The full CDR3 protein reads CASEFEGNQPQHF.

This clone was seen repeatedly, ten times or more. The CDR3 is cut off 3 residues early in the read; its end comes from the germline J gene. This chain uses TRBV5-1 with TRBJ2-5; weak D call: TRBD1 (6 bases). This CDR3 has 14 amino acids. V was clipped by 2 bases and J by 2 bases, with 10 bases between them. CDR1 is SGHRS and CDR2 is YFSETQ in the germline V gene. The CDR3 reads CASSFRDKQETQYF. The CDR3 DNA, read in part, is TGCGCCAGCAGCTTCCGGGACAAACAAGAGACC.

This clone was seen at least ten times. The CDR3 end is not reached by the read, which stops 3 residues before it; the germline J gene fills it in. The chain links TRBV5-1 to TRBJ2-2; 7 bases fit TRBD1. The CDR3 has 16 residues. The V gene end was trimmed by 3 bases and the J gene end by 0 bases; junction bases not matched to a gene: 5. CDR1 is SGHRS and CDR2 is YFSETQ in the germline V gene. The CDR3 is CASSSPRGPNTGELFF. The part of the CDR3 DNA that was read is TGCGCCAGCAGCTCGCCGAGGGGGCCGAACACCGGGGAG.

With regard to this clone: The read ends 3 residues early relative to the CDR3; the germline J gene fills the gap. The V call is TRBV10-2, the J call TRBJ2-2; 12 bases are shared with TRBD2. The germline CDR1 and CDR2 sequences are WSHSY and SAAADI. V dropped 4 bases and J dropped 1; count of bases not matched to a gene: 7. CDR3 length: 18 amino acids. The CDR3 DNA, read in part, is TGCGCCAGCAGTGGAGCGACTAGCGGGAGTGGGAACACCGGGGAG. This encodes CASSGATSGSGNTGE. The whole CDR3 region reads CASSGATSGSGNTGELFF.